Listed below are T cell receptor beta chains from one sample, sequenced in a study of cytomegalovirus exposure and HLA in healthy donors. Sequencing was performed with immunoSEQ multiplex PCR; in TCRdb, only in-frame clones are kept and a portion is missing. The sample holds 55,000 to 75,000 clones, roughly four fifths seen once. Sequencing was carried out using PBMCs. All receptors derive from a woman under 40 in good health and CMV-seropositive. Each CDR3 is given without its conserved first and last residue.

TRBJ1-4 TRBV2 ASGDSRNEKLF
TRBJ1-3 TRBV15 ATSLKTGGNTIY
TRBJ2-7 TRBV28 ASARQGLREQY
TRBJ2-1 TRBV27 ASSLGTLPNNEQF
TRBJ2-3 TRBV7-9 ASSTRQGVTDTQY
TRBJ1-3 TRBV10-3 AISESPSGNTIY
TRBJ2-3 TRBV7-3 ASSLGGTDTQY
TRBJ2-3 TRBV29-1 SVLSGRGTDTQY
TRBJ2-7 TRBV28 ASSPTGTTYEQY
TRBJ1-2 TRBV6-5 ASSYGAGALYGYT
TRBJ1-1 TRBV14 ASSQEVTANTEAF